The entry below gives a single TCR beta chain sequence along with its context. Its recognized antigen is unknown. Base qualities are missing; no much larger clone stands one base away. This record belongs to a study of response to subunit inactivated influenza vaccine (dated by TCRdb to the late 2010s). Some background on the complete study: Deep quantitative profiling of the T cell receptor repertoire was used in the study to follow responses to a trivalent subunit inactivated influenza vaccine. Overall study results and their limits: The authors proposed that each seasonal influenza vaccination may bring in only a limited number of new T cells.

Library creation used RT-PCR. Reads for this sample came from an Illumina HiSeq 2500. The raw public reads went through TCRdb reprocessing: fastp at Q25, MiXCR clone calling, in-frame beta chains kept. Under each unique CDR3 protein, matching rows form one entry showing the most common genes and DNA. The sample profile shows roughly 650,000 distinct CDR3 sequences; less than 15% of them were found once. About 7.6% of the sample lies in the top ten. This clonotype originated in a man between 45 and 60 years old who received an inactivated influenza vaccine. Donor details come from another sample of the same person, matched by shared clones. This specimen consisted of PBMCs from blood, obtained 14 to 15 days before vaccination.

Read as DNA, the sequence is TGTGCCAGCAGTGAATGGGACCGTCAGACTCTCTCCTACGAGCAGTACTTC. This yields the protein CASSEWDRQTLSYEQYF. The rearrangement joined TRBV25-1 to TRBJ2-7; the D element might be TRBD1 or TRBD2, as each aligns at 5 bases. The CDR3, cysteine through phenylalanine, is 17 amino acids long. Only the CDR3 DNA stays, 51 bases, in frame from base 1. At the junction V is shortened by 1 base and J by 0 bases, with 16 bases in between. Looking up the germline V gene yields CDR1 MGHDK and CDR2 SYGVNS.